The source of this TCR beta chain is a study of T cell responses to AZD1222 COVID-19 vaccine. Generated by immunoSEQ multiplex PCR, the TCRdb table keeps only in-frame clones and is missing some. The profile covers approximately 130,000 clones, with around 89% appearing a single time and around 10% taken by the ten largest. As concerns this clone: The antigen is not known.

Findings and limits, study-wide: Baseline antibody screening turned up just six or seven seropositive AZD1222 recipients. No day 14 peak samples; only post-peak repertoires were characterized. Targets within unmutated variant regions were reportedly found for nearly half of spike-specific TCRs.

V dropped 4 bases and J dropped 5; count of bases not matched to a gene: 3. The CDR3 spans 15 residues. Germline V gene data show CDR1 as SEHNR and CDR2 as FQNEAQ (reference sequence). The sequence came from an adult in good health. Sequenced material: peripheral blood, taken on day 0 of MenACWY control vaccination. The chain couples TRBV7-9 to TRBJ1-4, with 11 bases aligning to TRBD1. The CDR3 sequence is CASSSDRGPNEKLFF. The DNA of the CDR3 is TGTGCCAGCAGCTCGGACAGGGGGCCGAATGAAAAACTGTTTTTT.